The 21 T cell receptor beta chains reported below all come from one sample, sequenced in a study of cytomegalovirus exposure and HLA in healthy donors. Profiled with immunoSEQ multiplex PCR; TCRdb holds only in-frame clones, not every one. This sample carries 90,000 to 150,000 clones, roughly 90% of them seen once, and the ten largest clones take about 6%. Input material: PBMCs. These TCRs come from a young woman in good health and CMV-seropositive.

The chain recombines TRBV4-2 with TRBJ2-5, with D possibly being TRBD2 (7 bases). The V end lost 4 bases, the J end lost 6 bases, and 24 bases lay between the germline ends. The CDR3 length is 17 residues. CDR1 and CDR2 from the germline V gene are LGHNA and YNFKEQ. CDR3 amino acids: CASSLMVVGGQSKTQYF. The CDR3 DNA reads as TGTGCCAGCAGCCTTATGGTTGTGGGGGGGCAGTCGAAGACCCAGTACTTC.

The chain joins TRBV5-8 to TRBJ1-4; 10 bases are a match to TRBD1. Germline V gene data show CDR1 as SGHTS and CDR2 as YDEGEE. The CDR3 spans 15 residues. V gave up 3 bases and J gave up 7 bases; unmatched junction bases: 6. CDR3 in DNA: TGTGCCAGCAGCTCCCGGACAGGGGGTATTGAAAAACTGTTTTTT. It yields the protein CASSSRTGGIEKLFF.

The chain combines TRBV9 with TRBJ2-7; 7 bases match TRBD1. The CDR3 contains 15 residues. J was trimmed by 3 bases and V by 0 bases; bases with no gene match: 6. The germline V gene encodes CDR1 SGDLS and CDR2 YYNGEE. The DNA of the CDR3 is TGTGCCAGCAGCGTAGGTCCCCGGGACAGCTACGAGCAGTACTTC. It specifies CASSVGPRDSYEQYF.

The chain carries TRBV13 and TRBJ2-3; 7 bases line up with TRBD1. The CDR3 is 16 amino acids. The V gene end was trimmed by 4 bases and the J gene end by 3 bases; junction bases not matched to a gene: 10. Germline-derived CDR1 and CDR2 are PRHDT and FYEKMQ (reference sequence). In DNA, the CDR3 is TGTGCCAGCAGCTCACGGACAGGCCCCCATACAGATACGCAGTATTTT. Its protein is CASSSRTGPHTDTQYF.

This clone was counted a single time. The rearrangement links TRBV9 to TRBJ1-5; D is perhaps TRBD1 (5 bases). CDR3 size: 11 residues. Germline CDR1 SGDLS, CDR2 YYNGEE. V lost 8 bases, J lost 5 bases, and 8 bases lay in between. Written as DNA, the CDR3 is TGTGCCAGTGGGGGGGATCAGCCCCAGCATTTT. It encodes CASGGDQPQHF.

This chain links TRBV5-5 with TRBJ2-1, with 11 bases identical to TRBD2. The CDR3 runs to 15 residues. Germline-derived CDR1 and CDR2 are SGHKS and YYEKEE (reference sequence). Unmatched junction bases numbered 2, after V lost 1 base and J lost 5 bases. The CDR3 is CASSLRLAGNNEQFF. CDR3 DNA: TGTGCCAGCAGCTTGAGACTAGCGGGAAACAATGAGCAGTTCTTC.

The genes are TRBV28 and TRBJ2-7, with a possible D match to TRBD1 (6 bases). Trimming left V 5 bases short and J 2 bases short, with 10 bases between. The CDR3 totals 13 residues. The germline V gene encodes CDR1 MDHEN and CDR2 SYDVKM. The DNA for the CDR3 is TGTGCCAGCAGTGGGACATCTGCCTACGAGCAGTACTTC. This encodes CASSGTSAYEQYF.

This sequence joins TRBV6-5 and TRBJ2-7; TRBD2 is a possible D gene (6 bases). The germline V gene has CDR1 MNHEY and CDR2 SVGAGI. The CDR3 has 15 residues. Trimming stripped 6 bases from V and 2 bases from J, with 17 bases between. CDR3 nucleotide sequence: TGTGCCAGCAGCCGCCCACCTAGCGACACCTACGAGCAGTACTTC. This sequence encodes CASSRPPSDTYEQYF.

The chain combines TRBV9 with TRBJ1-3; D unresolved. The CDR3 is 12 amino acids. The germline V gene has CDR1 SGDLS and CDR2 YYNGEE. V dropped 3 bases and J dropped 7 bases, with 8 bases sitting between them. The CDR3 region has the DNA TGTGCCAGCAGCGACATTTCGAACACCATATATTTT. This codes for CASSDISNTIYF. Variable domain in full (rest from reference TRBV9 and TRBJ1-3): DSGVTQTPKHLITATGQRVTLRCSPRSGDLSVYWYQQSLDQGLQFLIQYYNGEERAKGNILERFSAQQFPDLHSELNLSSLELGDSALYFCASSDISNTIYFGEGSWLTVV.

The gene calls are TRBV6-5 and TRBJ1-2; maybe TRBD1 (5 bases). Germline lookup yields CDR1 MNHEY and CDR2 SVGAGI. The V end lost 5 bases, the J end lost 7 bases, and 8 bases lay between the germline ends. The CDR3 covers 11 residues. Here the CDR3 DNA reads TGTGCCAGCAGTGACGGGGGTGGCTACACCTTC. Translating it yields CASSDGGGYTF.

The chain recombines TRBV23-1 with TRBJ1-6; D is unclear. TRBV23-1 is placed among ORFs of uncertain function. V lost 4 bases to trimming and J lost 7 bases, with 20 bases between them. This CDR3 has 17 residues. The DNA of the CDR3 is TGCGCCAGCAGTCTTGTCCGTCCCCGGAGGGAGAATTCACCCCTCCACTTT. Translation: CASSLVRPRRENSPLHF.

CDR3 residues: CASSGTLTYEQYF. The CDR3 DNA reads TGTGCCAGCTCCGGGACTCTGACTTACGAGCAGTACTTC. This sequence joins TRBV25-1 and TRBJ2-7; a possible D gene is TRBD2 (6 bases). The CDR3 has 13 residues. V lost 8 bases and J 4 bases, leaving 15 bases between the germline ends. CDR1 MGHDK and CDR2 SYGVNS come from the germline V gene.

The V gene is TRBV30, the J gene TRBJ2-5, with D maybe TRBD2 (6 bases). The CDR3 runs 12 residues. The V gene's germline CDR1 is GTSNPN and CDR2 SVGIG (reference sequence). V was shortened by 4 bases and J by 1 base, with 7 bases between the two germline ends. This CDR3 is CAWTGLQETQYF. DNA of the CDR3: TGTGCCTGGACGGGACTCCAAGAGACCCAGTACTTC.

The genes are TRBV30 and TRBJ2-1; D may be TRBD1 (5 bases). Germline CDR1 and CDR2: GTSNPN and SVGIG (reference sequence). Deletions cut 6 bases from V and 6 bases from J, with 18 bases between. This CDR3 spans 14 amino acids. The DNA for the CDR3 is TGTGCCTGTAGTAGGGGAAAAAACCCCAATGAGCAGTTCTTC. It is translated as CACSRGKNPNEQFF.

This chain joins TRBV7-2 and TRBJ1-4; 7 bases are a match to TRBD1. The V gene's germline CDR1 is SGHTA and CDR2 FQGNSA. Losses at the gene ends were 5 bases for V and 4 bases for J; bases not matched to a gene: 10. This CDR3 spans 16 amino acids. The CDR3 protein is CASSLDTRGSNEKLFF. The CDR3 DNA reads TGTGCCAGCAGCCTAGATACCAGGGGGAGTAATGAAAAACTGTTTTTT. The variable domain in full, completed from reference TRBV7-2 and TRBJ1-4, reads GAGVSQSPSNKVTEKGKDVELRCDPISGHTALYWYRQSLGQGLEFLIYFQGNSAPDKSGLPSDRFSAERTGGSVSTLTIQRTQQEDSAVYLCASSLDTRGSNEKLFFGSGTQLSVL.

The V and J genes are TRBV18 and TRBJ1-3; tentatively, D is TRBD1 (6 bases). Per the germline V gene, CDR1 is KGHSH and CDR2 is LQKENI. This CDR3 is built from 15 residues. The V gene lost 0 bases and the J gene lost 7 bases, with 13 bases spanning the gap. CDR3: CASSPPGTPANTIYF. In DNA form, the CDR3 reads TGTGCCAGCTCACCACCGGGGACACCAGCGAACACCATATATTTT.

V gene TRBV28 combines with J gene TRBJ1-2, with unresolved D. The germline CDR1 and CDR2 sequences are MDHEN and SYDVKM. The CDR3 has 14 residues. The V gene lost 6 bases and the J gene lost 4 bases, with 15 bases spanning the gap. CDR3 sequence reads: CASSPPQTPYGYTF. The CDR3 bases are TGTGCCAGCAGCCCCCCACAGACCCCCTATGGCTACACCTTC.

This clone is a singleton in its sample. CDR3 coding DNA: TGTGCCAGCAGCTTAGAAGCCGGGACAGGGATTCGCGAGCAGTACTTC. Residues: CASSLEAGTGIREQYF. The chain employs TRBV11-1 and TRBJ2-7; 9 positions agree with TRBD1. Per the germline V gene, CDR1 is SGHAT and CDR2 is FQDESV (reference sequence). The CDR3 length is 16 residues. Trimming removed 1 base from V and 6 bases from J; junction bases left unmatched: 10.

The chain employs TRBV7-9 and TRBJ2-1, with 8 bases fitting TRBD2. The CDR3 sequence is 15 residues long. Germline CDR1 and CDR2: SEHNR and FQNEAQ (reference sequence). J lost 2 bases, V lost 5 bases, and 5 bases had no gene match. The CDR3 reads CASSPGRAAYNEQFF. As DNA, the CDR3 is TGTGCCAGCAGCCCCGGGAGGGCCGCCTACAATGAGCAGTTCTTC. Drawing the rest from reference TRBV7-9 and TRBJ2-1, the complete variable domain is DTGVSQNPRHKITKRGQNVTFRCDPISEHNRLYWYRQTLGQGPEFLTYFQNEAQLEKSRLLSDRFSAERPKGSFSTLEIQRTEQGDSAMYLCASSPGRAAYNEQFFGPGTRLTVL.

The J gene is TRBJ1-4, the V gene TRBV30, with 7 nucleotides matching TRBD1. CDR1 is GTSNPN and CDR2 is SVGIG in the germline V gene (reference sequence). The CDR3 loop spans 14 amino acids. V shed 0 bases and J 7 bases; nucleotides not matched to a gene: 5. The CDR3 DNA reads TGTGCCTGGAGTGTACAGGGGTTTTCTGAAAAACTGTTTTTT. Its translation: CAWSVQGFSEKLFF.

The chain couples TRBV19 to TRBJ1-1; D uncertain. The CDR3 runs to 13 residues. CDR1 and CDR2 (germline): LNHDA, SQIVND (reference sequence). V lost 4 bases and J lost 6, with 12 bases in between. The CDR3 loop reads CASSTRVESEAFF. The CDR3 nucleotides read TGTGCCAGTAGTACCCGAGTAGAATCTGAAGCTTTCTTT.